The sequence of this T cell receptor beta chain was determined in a study of regulatory T cells in long-lasting Graves disease. Study-level results: Graves' patients with persistent disease showed TCR diversity lower than patients newly diagnosed.

This sample's time point: newly diagnosed GD, antithyroid drugs for less than 3 months. The TCR library was made from RNA extracted from PBMCs. One endocrinology department in Xi'an, China, was where patients came from. This clonotype was recorded many times. The antigen is unknown. CDR1 is SGHRS, CDR2 YFSETQ, per germline. Deletions cut 1 base from V and 0 bases from J, with 4 bases between. The CDR3 covers 14 residues. Arm-PCR with iRepertoire HTBI primers amplified the CDR3 regions for these TCR beta libraries. TCRdb independently ran MiXCR on the multiplex PCR reads; one entry per CDR3 protein. The sample has hundreds of thousands of distinct CDR3 sequences, around 17% seen once. These data were likewise used in another study, on T cells in Graves' hyperthyroidism and ophthalmopathy. That study adds: Researchers report that a 13 V-J model separated ophthalmopathy from stable hyperthyroidism.

The clonotype originates from a man aged 35-49 years with Graves disease. This specimen consisted of peripheral blood mononuclear cells (PBMCs), obtained at new diagnosis, from a patient treated with antithyroid drugs. V gene TRBV5-1 combines with J gene TRBJ1-4; unclear D gene. The CDR3: CASSLLPTNEKLFF. The CDR3 DNA reads as TGCGCCAGCAGCTTGCTACCAACTAATGAAAAACTGTTTTTT.